This section outlines one T cell receptor (beta chain) sequence together with its context. Its antigen is still unknown. Being one base from a much bigger clone, this may be a read error. The data stem from a study of breast tumors, draining lymph nodes, adjacent tissues. Study-wide results and caveats: Most tumor T cells seemingly derive from lymph node, then expand in tumor. Tumor repertoires ranked between lymph nodes and nontumor tissue in diversity, with V and J gene preferences. Data only fit, rather than demonstrated, lymph node origin of most tumor T cells. Tumor and nontumor repertoires were significantly more similar in luminal-like than in basal-like breast cancer.

A single record per CDR3 protein comes from TCRdb applying MiXCR to the multiplex PCR reads. Of about 35,000 distinct CDR3 sequences in the sample, 36% were seen once. Germline CDR1 is LNHDA and CDR2 is SQIVND (reference sequence). The CDR3 extends over 14 amino acids. V usage is TRBV19 and J usage is TRBJ1-4; D possibly corresponds to TRBD1 (5 bases). The receptor's source is a female donor with breast cancer. Some clones in this sample may be carry-over from other donors' samples. The specimen sequenced was breast tumor tissue. The CDR3 sequence: CASSIATGAEKLLF. CDR3 coding DNA: TGTGCCAGTAGTATCGCCACAGGTGCCGAAAAACTGCTTTTT.